This T cell receptor (beta chain) came from a study of T cell repertoires in cytomegalovirus infection. As for the study in general: Indicated by public TCR beta signatures were CMV infection and matching HLA type. Points from the study as a whole: Adding up the frequency of public TCR beta families identified people who carried CMV plus the relevant HLA.

TCRdb reanalysed the reads using MiXCR and keeps one entry per CDR3 protein. The table includes 200,000 or so distinct CDR3 sequences, over 25% detected once. This clonotype turned up a few times. Its matching antigen is unknown. Trimming removed 5 bases from V and 0 bases from J, with 14 bases in between. The CDR3 has 16 amino acids. The V gene is TRBV7-1, the J gene TRBJ2-1; perhaps D is TRBD1 or TRBD2 (5 bases each). TRBV7-1 is assigned to the ORF class and has an uncertain function. The receptor was derived from a human donor in good health (CMV status not recorded). Some clones in this sample may be carry-over from other donors' samples. Sequencing used PBMCs. The CDR3 reads CASSMGDASSYNEQFF. In nucleotides, the CDR3 is TGTGCCAGCAGCATGGGGGACGCGAGCTCCTACAATGAGCAGTTCTTC.